The next 23 T cell receptor beta chains were all read from a single sample in a study of blood T cell repertoires in COVID-19. TCRdb's table, derived via immunoSEQ multiplex PCR, lists solely in-frame clones and lacks some. Among around 220,000 clones listed, 84% were seen once. The sample comprised PBMCs or T cells enriched from blood (not recorded which). These receptors were collected from a woman aged 40 to 50 who had recovered from COVID-19.

The rearrangement links TRBV5-1 to TRBJ1-1; possible D gene TRBD1, 6 bases. The CDR3 runs to 15 residues. CDR1 is SGHRS, CDR2 YFSETQ, per germline. V gave up 4 bases and J gave up 4 bases, with 17 bases separating them. CDR3 protein: CASSPTIVGGTEAFF. CDR3 bases: TGCGCCAGCAGCCCCACCATCGTAGGGGGCACTGAAGCTTTCTTT. Full variable domain (outside the CDR3, taken from reference TRBV5-1 and TRBJ1-1): KAGVTQTPRYLIKTRGQQVTLSCSPISGHRSVSWYQQTPGQGLQFLFEYFSETQRNKGNFPGRFSGRQFSNSRSEMNVSTLELGDSALYLCASSPTIVGGTEAFFGQGTRLTVV.

The chain couples TRBV28 to TRBJ1-4; 7 bases agree with TRBD1. This CDR3 is 14 amino acids long. Trimming at V came to 3 bases and at J to 10 bases, leaving 8 bases not matched to a gene. The germline V gene encodes CDR1 MDHEN and CDR2 SYDVKM. The CDR3 spells CASSFRSAGGKLFF. The CDR3 bases are TGTGCCAGCAGTTTCCGCTCGGCAGGGGGAAAACTGTTTTTT.

CDR3 DNA sequence: TGTGCCAGCAGTTCCGTTGATACGCAGTATTTT. Its translation: CASSSVDTQYF. The genes are TRBV28 and TRBJ2-3; D is unresolved. The germline gives CDR1 MDHEN, CDR2 SYDVKM. The CDR3 is made up of 11 amino acids. V was pared by 4 bases and J by 6 bases, with 5 bases between. The full variable domain, its missing parts supplied by reference TRBV28 and TRBJ2-3, is DVKVTQSSRYLVKRTGEKVFLECVQDMDHENMFWYRQDPGLGLRLIYFSYDVKMKEKGDIPEGYSVSREKKERFSLILESASTNQTSMYLCASSSVDTQYFGPGTRLTVL.

This chain connects TRBV27 to TRBJ1-1; 8 nucleotides agree with TRBD1. V lost 5 bases to trimming and J lost 4 bases; unmatched junction nucleotides: 6. Per germline, CDR1 MNHEY and CDR2 SMNVEV (reference sequence). The CDR3 spans 14 residues. The CDR3 DNA reads TGTGCCAGCAGTCCCAGGGGGCGGGTCACTGAAGCTTTCTTT. It is translated as CASSPRGRVTEAFF.

This clone was seen more than once but under ten times. The genes are TRBV5-4 and TRBJ1-1; 10 nucleotides line up with TRBD1. The CDR3 extends over 17 amino acids. V lost 4 bases and J lost 1; bases outside the gene matches: 10. Germline V gene lookup returns CDR1 SGHNT and CDR2 YYREEE (reference sequence). The CDR3 sequence: CASSLPRDRGSNTEAFF. CDR3 coding DNA: TGTGCCAGCAGCCTGCCCCGGGACAGGGGCTCGAACACTGAAGCTTTCTTT.

The chain has TRBV9 and TRBJ2-3; TRBD1 matches at 7 bases. Trimming cost V 4 bases and J 4 bases; bases outside gene matches: 15. Germline values: CDR1 SGDLS, CDR2 YYNGEE. This CDR3 has 17 amino acids. CDR3: CASSPRQGEGGADTQYF. DNA for the CDR3: TGTGCCAGCAGCCCAAGACAGGGAGAAGGGGGAGCAGATACGCAGTATTTT.

The genes are TRBV7-2 and TRBJ2-7, with 7 nucleotides matching TRBD2. J was trimmed by 2 bases and V by 5 bases; bases with no gene match: 12. Germline V gene sequence: CDR1 SGHTA, CDR2 FQGNSA. This CDR3 region has 16 residues. The CDR3, as DNA: TGTGCCAGCAGCCTAACCGCGGCTAGCGGAACCTACGAGCAGTACTTC. It specifies CASSLTAASGTYEQYF. Based on the CDR3 plus reference TRBV7-2 and TRBJ2-7, the full variable domain is GAGVSQSPSNKVTEKGKDVELRCDPISGHTALYWYRQSLGQGLEFLIYFQGNSAPDKSGLPSDRFSAERTGGSVSTLTIQRTQQEDSAVYLCASSLTAASGTYEQYFGPGTRLTVT.

V usage is TRBV20-1 and J usage is TRBJ2-1, with TRBD2 matching 7 bases. Germline V gene lookup returns CDR1 DFQATT and CDR2 SNEGSKA (reference sequence). This CDR3 contains 14 residues. V shed 3 bases and J 2 bases; nucleotides not matched to a gene: 4. The CDR3 region has the DNA TGCAGTGCTAGTCAGGCGGGGGCCTACAATGAGCAGTTCTTC. Protein product: CSASQAGAYNEQFF.

The chain recombines TRBV21-1 with TRBJ1-3; TRBD1, as called in the table, went unchecked against the DNA. TRBV21-1 is flagged as a pseudogene. The CDR3 loop spans 21 amino acids. CDR3 sequence (DNA): TGTGCCAGCAGCAAACCAAAAATGGGACAGTCTTTTTGCCGCTCTGGAAACACCATATATTTT. Encoded protein: CASSKPKMGQSFCRSGNTIYF.

The rearrangement joins TRBV5-6 to TRBJ2-3; 12 positions agree with TRBD2. J lost 5 bases, V lost 4 bases, and 5 bases had no gene match. The CDR3 consists of 15 residues. The V gene's germline CDR1 is SGHDT and CDR2 YYEEEE. The DNA for the CDR3 is TGTGCCAGCAGCCAAGGACTAGCGGGGTTAGATACGCAGTATTTT. Amino acid sequence: CASSQGLAGLDTQYF. The full variable domain, with the rest looked up from reference TRBV5-6 and TRBJ2-3, is DAGVTQSPTHLIKTRGQQVTLRCSPKSGHDTVSWYQQALGQGPQFIFQYYEEEERQRGNFPDRFSGHQFPNYSSELNVNALLLGDSALYLCASSQGLAGLDTQYFGPGTRLTVL.

The chain links TRBV2 to TRBJ2-3, with TRBD1 as a possible D gene (6 bases). Germline V gene sequence: CDR1 SNHLY, CDR2 FYNNEI. V lost 2 bases and J 8 bases, leaving 14 bases between the germline ends. The CDR3 has 14 residues. CDR3 loop: CASSERGGVGTQYF. The CDR3 nucleotides read TGTGCCAGCAGTGAAAGAGGGGGAGTCGGTACGCAGTATTTT.

This clone appeared once. The chain employs TRBV7-8 and TRBJ2-1; D call uncertain. Trimming pared 5 bases from V and 0 bases from J, leaving 17 bases between. The length of the CDR3 is 17 residues. Germline V CDR1 and CDR2: SGHVS, FQNEAQ. The CDR3 spells CASSPRLPAASYNEQFF. The CDR3 DNA reads as TGTGCCAGCAGCCCCCGCCTTCCGGCGGCCTCCTACAATGAGCAGTTCTTC.

The gene calls are TRBV29-1 and TRBJ2-3, with 12 bases fitting TRBD2. Per the germline V gene, CDR1 is SQVTM and CDR2 is ANQGSEA. The CDR3 runs to 15 residues. Unmatched junction bases numbered 7, after V lost 8 bases and J lost 1 base. This CDR3 is CSTGLAGSGTDTQYF. CDR3 sequence (DNA): TGCAGCACCGGACTAGCGGGGTCGGGCACAGATACGCAGTATTTT.

The chain joins TRBV3-1 (or the pseudogene TRBV3-2) to TRBJ1-1; 7 bases map to TRBD1. This CDR3 contains 15 residues. The V and J ends lost 2 bases and 5 bases, in that order; junction bases with no gene match: 8. In germline, CDR1 is LGHDT, CDR2 YNNKEL (reference sequence). The CDR3 region is CASSQTDRVRTEAFF. The CDR3, as DNA: TGTGCCAGCAGCCAAACCGACAGGGTGAGGACTGAAGCTTTCTTT.

The chain employs TRBV11-2 and TRBJ2-1; TRBD2 matches at 8 bases. Germline V gene sequence: CDR1 SGHAT, CDR2 FQNNGV. V shed 2 bases, J shed 2 bases, and the junction held 5 bases outside the gene matches. The CDR3 covers 16 residues. Here the CDR3 DNA reads TGTGCCAGCAGCTTACGTATTAGCGGGACCTACAATGAGCAGTTCTTC. Protein sequence: CASSLRISGTYNEQFF.

The chain links TRBV6-5 to TRBJ2-4; 8 bases are a match to TRBD1. Germline V gene data show CDR1 as MNHEY and CDR2 as SVGAGI. There are 13 residues in the CDR3. Trimming at V came to 2 bases and at J to 8 bases, leaving 2 bases not matched to a gene. In DNA form, the CDR3 reads TGTGCCAGCAGTTACGACAGGGGTGACATTCAGTACTTC. Residues: CASSYDRGDIQYF.

The chain recombines TRBV7-2 with TRBJ1-6, with a tentative D call TRBD1 (5 bases). Trimming stripped 3 bases from V and 6 bases from J, with 9 bases between. This CDR3 is built from 14 residues. Germline CDR1 and CDR2: SGHTA and FQGNSA. The CDR3 DNA is TGTGCCAGCAGCTTTAGTCAGGGTAATTCACCCCTCCACTTT. Protein sequence: CASSFSQGNSPLHF.

This chain joins TRBV11-2 and TRBJ2-5; weak D call: TRBD1 (5 bases). Trimming shortened V by 5 bases and J by 5 bases, and 18 bases separated the two germline ends. Germline lookup yields CDR1 SGHAT and CDR2 FQNNGV. This CDR3 region has 15 residues. DNA of the CDR3: TGTGCCAGCAGCCAACCGGCCTCAGGGCACGAGACCCAGTACTTC. Protein sequence: CASSQPASGHETQYF.

The V gene is TRBV19, the J gene TRBJ2-3; 7 bases line up with TRBD1. The junction had 12 bases not matched to a gene; V was cut back by 9 bases and J by 3 bases. The CDR3 runs to 15 residues. Per germline, CDR1 LNHDA and CDR2 SQIVND (reference sequence). DNA of the CDR3: TGTGCCAGCCAGACAGGGCGTGGGTTGACAGATACGCAGTATTTT. Amino acids: CASQTGRGLTDTQYF.

V usage is TRBV5-1 and J usage is TRBJ1-2, with D perhaps matching TRBD1 (5 bases). V was trimmed by 1 base and J by 2 bases, leaving 12 bases between them. Germline CDR1 is SGHRS and CDR2 is YFSETQ. The CDR3 runs 15 residues. CDR3 amino acids: CASSLQQDGNYGYTF. The CDR3 nucleotides are TGCGCCAGCAGCTTGCAACAGGACGGGAACTATGGCTACACCTTC.

The chain has TRBV30 and TRBJ1-5; no clear D. This CDR3 has 13 residues. Between the trimmed V and J ends, which lost 0 bases and 6 bases, there was a span of 9 bases. CDR1 is GTSNPN, CDR2 SVGIG, per germline (reference sequence). The CDR3 DNA reads TGTGCCTGGAGTGTAAGCCGAGGTCAGCCCCAGCATTTT. Protein sequence: CAWSVSRGQPQHF.

The chain joins TRBV11-2 to TRBJ2-1; 9 nucleotides align to TRBD2. Germline V CDR1 and CDR2: SGHAT, FQNNGV. The CDR3 totals 16 residues. V gave up 4 bases and J gave up 7 bases; unmatched junction bases: 11. The CDR3: CASSSLKAGGPNEQFF. CDR3 DNA: TGTGCCAGCAGCTCCCTTAAGGCGGGAGGGCCTAATGAGCAGTTCTTC.

The gene calls are TRBV7-2 and TRBJ1-2; a weak D match, TRBD1 (6 bases). The CDR3 has 15 amino acids. Germline CDR1 SGHTA, CDR2 FQGNSA. V dropped 6 bases and J dropped 4 bases, with 18 bases sitting between them. CDR3 sequence reads: CASSVTRGSIYGYTF. The CDR3 DNA is TGTGCCAGCAGTGTAACAAGGGGGTCAATCTATGGCTACACCTTC.